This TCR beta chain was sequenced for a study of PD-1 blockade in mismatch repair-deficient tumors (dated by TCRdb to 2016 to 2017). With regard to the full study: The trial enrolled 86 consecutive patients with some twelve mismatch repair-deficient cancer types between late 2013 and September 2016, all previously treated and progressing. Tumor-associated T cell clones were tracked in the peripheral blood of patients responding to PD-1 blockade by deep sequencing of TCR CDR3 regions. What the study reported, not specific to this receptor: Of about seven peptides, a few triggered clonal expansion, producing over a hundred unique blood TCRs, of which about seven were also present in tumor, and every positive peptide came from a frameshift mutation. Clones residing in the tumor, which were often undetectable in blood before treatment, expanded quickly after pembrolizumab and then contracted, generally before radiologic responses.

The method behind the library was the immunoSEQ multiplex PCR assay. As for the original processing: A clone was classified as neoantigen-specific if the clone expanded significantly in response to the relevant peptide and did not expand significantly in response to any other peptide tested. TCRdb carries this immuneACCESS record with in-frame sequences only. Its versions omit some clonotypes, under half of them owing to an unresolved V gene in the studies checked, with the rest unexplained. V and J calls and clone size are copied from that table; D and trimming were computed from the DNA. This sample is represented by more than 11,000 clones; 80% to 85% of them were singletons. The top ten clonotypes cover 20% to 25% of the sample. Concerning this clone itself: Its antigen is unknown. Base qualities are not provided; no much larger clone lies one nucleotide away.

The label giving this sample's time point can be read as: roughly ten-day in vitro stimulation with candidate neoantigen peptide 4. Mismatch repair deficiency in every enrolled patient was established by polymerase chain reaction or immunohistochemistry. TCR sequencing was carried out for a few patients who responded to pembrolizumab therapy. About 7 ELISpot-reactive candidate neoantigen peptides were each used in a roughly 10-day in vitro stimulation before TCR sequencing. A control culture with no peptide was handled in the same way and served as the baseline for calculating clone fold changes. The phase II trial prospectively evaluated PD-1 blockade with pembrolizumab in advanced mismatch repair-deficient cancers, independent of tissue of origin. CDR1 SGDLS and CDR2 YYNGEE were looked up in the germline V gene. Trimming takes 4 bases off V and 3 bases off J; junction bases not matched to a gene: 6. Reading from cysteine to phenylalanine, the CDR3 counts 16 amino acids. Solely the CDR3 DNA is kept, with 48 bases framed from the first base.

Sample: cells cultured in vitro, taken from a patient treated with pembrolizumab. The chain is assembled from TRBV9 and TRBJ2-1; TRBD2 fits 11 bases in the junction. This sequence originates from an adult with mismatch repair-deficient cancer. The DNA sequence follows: TGTGCCAGCAGCAAGAGGGGGACTAGCGGCTACAATGAGCAGTTCTTC. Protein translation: CASSKRGTSGYNEQFF. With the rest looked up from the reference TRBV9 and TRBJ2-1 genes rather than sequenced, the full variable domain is DSGVTQTPKHLITATGQRVTLRCSPRSGDLSVYWYQQSLDQGLQFLIQYYNGEERAKGNILERFSAQQFPDLHSELNLSSLELGDSALYFCASSKRGTSGYNEQFFGPGTRLTVL.